This is a list of T cell receptor beta chains from one sample in a study of blood T cell repertoires in COVID-19. Produced via immunoSEQ multiplex PCR; TCRdb's table is partial and in-frame only. Counted here are some 400,000 clones, 80% to 90% occurring once; the ten biggest clones make up about 1.1%. The sequencing input was PBMCs or T cells enriched from blood (not recorded which). The source of these receptors is a man aged 30-40 years who had recovered from COVID-19. Both conserved end residues are part of each CDR3. The D gene is left open where the match is weak.

D	V	J	DNA	CDR3
-	TRBV7-9	TRBJ2-2	TGTGCCAGCAGCCCAGGGTTTGCCACCGGGGAGCTGTTTTTT	CASSPGFATGELFF
TRBD1	TRBV28	TRBJ1-5	TGTGCCAGCAGTGCCGGACAGGGGAATCAGCCCCAGCATTTT	CASSAGQGNQPQHF
TRBD1	TRBV7-8	TRBJ2-5	TGTGCCAGCAGCTTAGCAGGGGGCTGGGAGACCCAGTACTTC	CASSLAGGWETQYF
TRBD2	TRBV7-6	TRBJ2-7	TGTGCCAGCAGCGGAACGGGACTAGGAAGGCGCGAGCAGTACTTC	CASSGTGLGRREQYF
-	TRBV28	TRBJ2-3	TGTGCCAGCAGTTTATTGGGGGGTACGCAGTATTTT	CASSLLGGTQYF
-	TRBV2	TRBJ1-3	TGTGCCAGCAGTGAAGCGCTCGGGACTGGAAACACCATATATTTT	CASSEALGTGNTIYF
-	TRBV9	TRBJ1-5	TGTGCCAGCAGCCCAGGTATCATTCCTGATCAGCCCCAGCATTTT	CASSPGIIPDQPQHF
-	TRBV5-6	TRBJ1-2	TGTGCCAGCAGCTTATTCGAGGGCTACACCTTC	CASSLFEGYTF
TRBD1	TRBV30	TRBJ1-2	TGTGCCTGGAACGGCCAGGTGGGGACAGGAGGCTACACCTTC	CAWNGQVGTGGYTF
TRBD1	TRBV10-2	TRBJ1-4	TGCGCCAGCAGTGAAGGTAGGACAGGGGGAACTAATGAAAAACTGTTTTTT	CASSEGRTGGTNEKLFF
-	TRBV7-2	TRBJ2-7	TGTGCCAGCAGCCCTCGACTGGGGAGCTCCTACGAGCAGTACTTC	CASSPRLGSSYEQYF